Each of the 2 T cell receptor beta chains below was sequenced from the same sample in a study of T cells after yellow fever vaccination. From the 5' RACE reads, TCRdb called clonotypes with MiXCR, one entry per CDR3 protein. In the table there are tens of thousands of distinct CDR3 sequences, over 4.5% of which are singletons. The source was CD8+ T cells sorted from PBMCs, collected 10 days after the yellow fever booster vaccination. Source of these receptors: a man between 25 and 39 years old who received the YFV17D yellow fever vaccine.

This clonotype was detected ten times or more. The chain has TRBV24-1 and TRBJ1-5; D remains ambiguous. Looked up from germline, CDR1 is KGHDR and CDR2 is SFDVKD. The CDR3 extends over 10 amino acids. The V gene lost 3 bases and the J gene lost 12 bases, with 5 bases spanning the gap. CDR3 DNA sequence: TGTGCCACCAGTGATGAGATCCAGCATTTT. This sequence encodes CATSDEIQHF.

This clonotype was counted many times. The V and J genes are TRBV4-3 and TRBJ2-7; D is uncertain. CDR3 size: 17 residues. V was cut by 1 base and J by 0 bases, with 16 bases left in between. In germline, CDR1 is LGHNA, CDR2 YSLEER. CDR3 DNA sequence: TGCGCCAGCAGCCAAGTCCTAACGACTTCTAGCTCCTACGAGCAGTACTTC. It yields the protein CASSQVLTTSSSYEQYF.